The present entry profiles one T cell receptor beta chain with its context. The record originates from a study of cytomegalovirus exposure and HLA in healthy donors. Looked up from germline, CDR1 is SNHLY and CDR2 is FYNNEI. The CDR3 length is 12 residues. V was cut by 4 bases and J by 4 bases, with 7 bases left in between. Clones were read by immunoSEQ multiplex PCR, and TCRdb kept only the in-frame ones, dropping some. Of some 150,000 clones detected, 70% to 90% appear once; the ten largest clones hold just under 8%. The genes are TRBV2 and TRBJ1-2; no clear D. The sample taken for sequencing was PBMCs. This sequence originates from a woman younger than 30 in good health and CMV-seropositive. The CDR3, as DNA: TGTGCCAGCAGTGGCAGGCCCTATGGCTACACCTTC. Protein: CASSGRPYGYTF.